The present entry profiles one TCR beta chain with its context. Its antigen is not known. The data derive from a study of beta chain features in type 1 diabetes. Broader study findings: Type 1 diabetes patients had TCRB CDR3s that were shorter (moderately but significantly so) in all four CD4+ subsets.

Of the isolated RNA, all was reverse transcribed, and so the sequenced material was expressed TCRB transcripts. Method: immunoSEQ multiplex PCR; TCRdb's copy keeps in-frame clones and lacks some. The table records 120,000 or so clones, 17% of them present only once. This CDR3 is 17 amino acids long. In germline, CDR1 is SGHVS, CDR2 FQNEAQ. V was cut by 2 bases and J by 8 bases, with 19 bases left in between. The chain links TRBV7-8 to TRBJ1-6; a possible D gene is TRBD1 (5 bases). The specimen sequenced was central memory CD4+ T cells from blood. This receptor was obtained from a man younger than 35 with type 1 diabetes. The CDR3 loop reads CASSLMWREEGDSPLHF. CDR3 in DNA: TGTGCCAGCAGCTTAATGTGGCGGGAGGAAGGGGATTCACCCCTCCACTTT.